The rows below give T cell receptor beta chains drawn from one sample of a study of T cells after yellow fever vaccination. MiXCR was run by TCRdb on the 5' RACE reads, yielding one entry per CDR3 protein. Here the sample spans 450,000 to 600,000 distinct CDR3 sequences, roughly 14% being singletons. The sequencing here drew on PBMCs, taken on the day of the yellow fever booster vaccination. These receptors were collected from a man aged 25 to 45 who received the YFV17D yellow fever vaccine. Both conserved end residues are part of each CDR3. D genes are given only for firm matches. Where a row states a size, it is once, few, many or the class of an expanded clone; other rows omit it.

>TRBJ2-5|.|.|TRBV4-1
TGCGCCAGCAGCCAAAGTGGACTCCTTCCAGAGACCCAGTACTTC
CASSQSGLLPETQYF
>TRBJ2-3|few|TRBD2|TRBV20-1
TGCAGTGCTAGCTTACTAGCGGGAGCAAGGACAGATACGCAGTATTTT
CSASLLAGARTDTQYF
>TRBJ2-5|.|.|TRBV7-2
TGTGCCAGCAGCTTTGGCAGGCAGCGGGAGACCCAGTACTTC
CASSFGRQRETQYF
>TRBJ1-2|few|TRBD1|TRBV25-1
TGTGCCAGCAGTGGGTCCGGGACAGGGAGGGGTGCCTATGGCTACACCTTC
CASSGSGTGRGAYGYTF
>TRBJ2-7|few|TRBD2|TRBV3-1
TGTGCCAGCAGCCAAGACGGACTAGCGGGAGGCCCTACCTACGAGCAGTACTTC
CASSQDGLAGGPTYEQYF
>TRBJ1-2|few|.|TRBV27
TGTGCCAGCACCCCTTTACGAGGGTCTAACTATGGCTACACCTTC
CASTPLRGSNYGYTF
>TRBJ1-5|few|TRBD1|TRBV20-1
TGCAGTGCTAGTGTAACAGGGGCGGCGGGGCAGCCCCAGCATTTT
CSASVTGAAGQPQHF
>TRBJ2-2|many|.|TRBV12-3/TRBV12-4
TGTGCTAGCAGCTTAGGAGTTACCGGGGAGCTGTTTTTT
CASSLGVTGELFF
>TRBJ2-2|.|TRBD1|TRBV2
TGTGCCAGCACCAAAAGGACAGGAAACACCGGGGAGCTGTTTTTT
CASTKRTGNTGELFF
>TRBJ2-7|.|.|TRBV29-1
TGCAGCGTTGGCAGTTATGATGAGCAGTACTTC
CSVGSYDEQYF
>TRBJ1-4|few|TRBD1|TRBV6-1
TGTGCCAGCAGGAGGGACAGGCGTAATGAAAAACTGTTTTTT
CASRRDRRNEKLFF
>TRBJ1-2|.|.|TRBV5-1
TGCGCCAGCAGCTTGGCGCAAGAAAGCTATGGCTACACCTTC
CASSLAQESYGYTF
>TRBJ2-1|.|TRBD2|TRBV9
TGTGCCAGCAGCGTATCCAGCGGGAGTTGGAATGAGCAGTTCTTC
CASSVSSGSWNEQFF
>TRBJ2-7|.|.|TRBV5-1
TGCGCCAGCAGCTCACCAACTAGCAACGAGCAGTACTTC
CASSSPTSNEQYF
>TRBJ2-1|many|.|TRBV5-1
TGCGCCAGCAGCTTGCGGGAGTCCTACAATGAGCAGTTCTTC
CASSLRESYNEQFF
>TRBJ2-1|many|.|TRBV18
TGTGCCAGCTCACAAGGGGACGAGCAGTTCTTC
CASSQGDEQFF
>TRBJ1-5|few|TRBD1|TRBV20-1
TGCAGTGCGCCGAAGACCGGGACAGGCCTGGGGGGGCCCCAGCATTTT
CSAPKTGTGLGGPQHF
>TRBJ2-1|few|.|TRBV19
TGTGCCAGTAGGGGGATCTCAAGCTCCTACAATGAGCAGTTCTTC
CASRGISSSYNEQFF
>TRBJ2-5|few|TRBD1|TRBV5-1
TGCGCCAGCAGCTTACAGGGGGTTCAAGAGACCCAGTACTTC
CASSLQGVQETQYF
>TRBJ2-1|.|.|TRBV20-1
TGCAGTGTCCTTCCCCTCGGGGGGCTGGGCAATGAGCAGTTCTTC
CSVLPLGGLGNEQFF
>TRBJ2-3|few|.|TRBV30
TGTGCCTGGAGATGGCGCGGTTACCATAATGGTACGCAGTATTTT
CAWRWRGYHNGTQYF
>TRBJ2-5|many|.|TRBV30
TGTGCCTGGAGTACCCCAGGGGGAGGAGAGACCCAGTACTTC
CAWSTPGGGETQYF
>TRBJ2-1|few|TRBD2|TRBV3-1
TGTGCCAGCAGCCAGGTAGCGCCCACGGGGGGGCAGTTCTTC
CASSQVAPTGGQFF
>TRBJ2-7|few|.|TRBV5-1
TGCGCCAGCAGACTGGGGGACGGTAGCTCCTACGAGCAGTACTTC
CASRLGDGSSYEQYF
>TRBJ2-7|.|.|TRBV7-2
TGTGCCAGCAGCTTTATGGGGAAAAGCTCCTACGAGCAGTACTTC
CASSFMGKSSYEQYF
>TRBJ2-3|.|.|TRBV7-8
TGTGCCAGCAGCTTAAGCTTTGGGGATACGCAGTATTTT
CASSLSFGDTQYF
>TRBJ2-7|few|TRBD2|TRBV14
TGTGCCAGCAGCCAAGATAAACTAGCGGACTTCTCCTACGAGCAGTACTTC
CASSQDKLADFSYEQYF
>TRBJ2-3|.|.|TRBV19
TGTGCCAGTAGTGCCAGCGTTAGCACAGATACGCAGTATTTT
CASSASVSTDTQYF
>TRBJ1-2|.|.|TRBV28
TGTGCCAGCAGTTTATTGGGGGGCGTAGCTAACTATGGCTACACCTTC
CASSLLGGVANYGYTF
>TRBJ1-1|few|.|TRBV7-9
TGTGCCCTCGGGAAGGGGAGCACTGAAGCTTTCTTT
CALGKGSTEAFF
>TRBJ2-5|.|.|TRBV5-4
TGTGCCAGCAGCAAGGACAGCATGAGGGCCCAGTACTTC
CASSKDSMRAQYF
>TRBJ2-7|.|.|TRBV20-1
TGCAGTGCTGGTACTATAGCGGCCCACGTCTACGAGCAGTACTTC
CSAGTIAAHVYEQYF
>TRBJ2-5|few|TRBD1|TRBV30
TGTGCCTGGAGTGACAGGGGGCGAGAGACCCAGTACTTC
CAWSDRGRETQYF
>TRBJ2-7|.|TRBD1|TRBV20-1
TGCAGTGCCCTAATGGGACAGAGATACGAGCAGTACTTC
CSALMGQRYEQYF
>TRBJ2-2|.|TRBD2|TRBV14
TGTGCCAGCAGCCCCCGGACTAGCGGGAGTATCGGGGAGCTGTTTTTT
CASSPRTSGSIGELFF
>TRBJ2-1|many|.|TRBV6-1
TGTGCCAGCAAGCCGGGGGTAGCTTACAATGAGCAGTTCTTC
CASKPGVAYNEQFF
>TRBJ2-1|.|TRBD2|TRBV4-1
TGCGCCAGCAGCGGCGATAGCGGGAGGGCCTTAGAGCAGTTCTTC
CASSGDSGRALEQFF
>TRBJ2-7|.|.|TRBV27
TGTGCCAGCAGGCCCGGGACTTTTTCCTACGAGCAGTACTTC
CASRPGTFSYEQYF
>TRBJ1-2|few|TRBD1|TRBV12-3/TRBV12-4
TGTGCCAGCAGTTTGGGGGGACAGGGAGGCTACACCTTC
CASSLGGQGGYTF
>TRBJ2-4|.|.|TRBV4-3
TGCGCCAGCAGCCAAGGGGTTGGGACTAACATTCAGTACTTC
CASSQGVGTNIQYF
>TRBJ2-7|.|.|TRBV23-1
TGCGCCAGCAGTCAATCCTCGGGACCTAGGGATTCTCGGCAGTACTTC
CASSQSSGPRDSRQYF
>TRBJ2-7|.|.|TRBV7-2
TGTGCCAGCGGCCAGAGGGGGGGAAGGAGCTCCTACGAGCAGTACTTC
CASGQRGGRSSYEQYF
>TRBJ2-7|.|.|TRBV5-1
TGCGCCAGCAGCTTGGGGCCAGCGGAGAGCTCCTACGAGCAGTACTTC
CASSLGPAESSYEQYF
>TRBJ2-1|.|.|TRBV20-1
TGCTGTGCTAGAGATATCTCTTCCCCTGGCGGTGTTAATGAGCAGTTCTTC
CCARDISSPGGVNEQFF
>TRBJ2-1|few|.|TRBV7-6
TGTGCCAGCAGCTTAGAAACCCGGAATGAGCAGTTCTTC
CASSLETRNEQFF
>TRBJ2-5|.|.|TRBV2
TGTGCCAGCCGCTCGAACGAAGAGACCCAGTACTTC
CASRSNEETQYF
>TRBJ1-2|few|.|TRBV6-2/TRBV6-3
TGTGCCAGCAGTTACTCGGGCGGCGGCTACACCTTC
CASSYSGGGYTF
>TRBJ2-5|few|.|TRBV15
TGTGCCACCAGCAGAGATGGGGCCAGCCGACAAGAGACCCAGTACTTC
CATSRDGASRQETQYF
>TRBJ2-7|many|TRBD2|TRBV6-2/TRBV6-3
TGTGCCAGCAGTCTACTTCCGGGACTAGCGGGAAGAAGTTCGGACGAGCAGTACTTC
CASSLLPGLAGRSSDEQYF
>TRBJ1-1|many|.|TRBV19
TGTGCCAGTAGCCCCGGGCCAACGGGAGAGCACACTGAAGCTTTCTTT
CASSPGPTGEHTEAFF
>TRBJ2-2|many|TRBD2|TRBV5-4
TGTGCCAGCAGCTTGGGACAAGCGGGAGCTAGGAACACCGGGGAGCTGTTTTTT
CASSLGQAGARNTGELFF
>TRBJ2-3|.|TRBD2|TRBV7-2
TGTGCCAGCAGCATGACTAGCGGGAGAACGGGTACGCAGTATTTT
CASSMTSGRTGTQYF
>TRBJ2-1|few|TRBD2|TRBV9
TGTGCCAGCAGCTTCCAGGTCACCCAAAGCGGGAGGGTTTTTGAGCAGTTCTTC
CASSFQVTQSGRVFEQFF
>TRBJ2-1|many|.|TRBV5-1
TGCGCCAGCAGCTCCCAGGGCTACAATGAGCAGTTCTTC
CASSSQGYNEQFF